This TCR beta chain emerged from a study of Ad26.COV2.S vaccination and SARS-CoV-2 variants. Germline V lookup: CDR1 SEHNR, CDR2 FQNEAQ (reference sequence). This CDR3 has 15 amino acids. Trimming cost V 5 bases and J 6 bases, with 14 bases left between them. Stated treatment: roughly 19 received Ad26.COV2.S at low or high dose, single or two shots; roughly five received placebo; per-sample allocation not given. Samples were taken on day 63 after the first vaccine or placebo injection. The donor's status was that of an adult aged 18-55 years in Boston. TCRdb's copy holds only in-frame clones and misses some; the assay was immunoSEQ multiplex PCR. The table records about 680,000 clones, around 89% of them present only once.

This clonotype was obtained from a person aged 18-65 years who received the Ad26.COV2.S COVID-19 vaccine or a placebo. The chain is built from TRBV7-9 and TRBJ1-6; possible D gene TRBD1, 5 bases. Specimen: peripheral blood, collected in a trial of Ad26.COV2.S vaccine versus placebo. For the CDR3, the DNA is TGTGCCAGCAGCCCCTGGGGGTTGAGTAATTCACCCCTCCACTTT. It codes for CASSPWGLSNSPLHF. The variable domain in full, with the rest retrieved from reference TRBV7-9 and TRBJ1-6, is DTGVSQNPRHKITKRGQNVTFRCDPISEHNRLYWYRQTLGQGPEFLTYFQNEAQLEKSRLLSDRFSAERPKGSFSTLEIQRTEQGDSAMYLCASSPWGLSNSPLHFGNGTRLTVT.